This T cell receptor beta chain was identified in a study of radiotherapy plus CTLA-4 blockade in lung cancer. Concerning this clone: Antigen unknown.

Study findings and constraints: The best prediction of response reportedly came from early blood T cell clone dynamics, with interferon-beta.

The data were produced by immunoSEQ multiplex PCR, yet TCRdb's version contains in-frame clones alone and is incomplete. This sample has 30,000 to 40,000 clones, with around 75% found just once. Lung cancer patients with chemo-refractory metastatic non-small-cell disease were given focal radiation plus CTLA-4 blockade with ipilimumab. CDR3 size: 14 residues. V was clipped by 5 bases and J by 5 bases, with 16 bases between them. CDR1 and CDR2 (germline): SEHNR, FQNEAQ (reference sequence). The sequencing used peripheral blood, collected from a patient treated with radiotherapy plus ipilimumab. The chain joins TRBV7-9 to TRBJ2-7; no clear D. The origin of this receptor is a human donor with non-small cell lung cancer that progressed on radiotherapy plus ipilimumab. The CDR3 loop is CASSPTVTNHEQYF. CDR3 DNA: TGTGCCAGCAGCCCGACGGTTACCAACCACGAGCAGTACTTC.